The sequence of this T cell receptor (beta chain) was determined in a study of CD8+CD57+ T cells in acquired aplastic anemia. The overall study: Recorded DNA amounts for sorted CD4+ and CD8+ cells had an average of around 3 ug. Healthy donor CD4+ samples were sequenced to a depth that averaged approximately 10 million reads.

Study findings and constraints: Levels of CD8+ Simpson's diversity were not significantly distinct in patients versus controls. Researchers report that around 31 CD8+ CDR3 sequences appeared in both patients and controls.

A word on this clonotype: The target antigen is unknown.

The CDR3 totals 13 residues. Trimming removed 1 base from V and 5 bases from J, with 9 bases in between. From germline, CDR1 is DFQATT and CDR2 SNEGSKA (reference sequence). Investigators profiled TCR beta VDJ and CDR3 from genomic DNA template. Each CDR3 protein gets one entry after TCRdb re-called the reads with MiXCR. Of roughly 170,000 distinct CDR3 sequences in the sample, roughly 63% were seen once. What was sequenced was sorted CD4+, CD8+, or CD8+CD57+ T cells (not recorded which) from PBMCs. V usage is TRBV20-1 and J usage is TRBJ1-5; no clear D. This sequence originates from a human donor in good health. Here the CDR3 reads CSARAEVDQPQHF. For the CDR3, the DNA is TGCAGTGCTAGAGCAGAGGTAGATCAGCCCCAGCATTTT.